The rows below give T cell receptor beta chains drawn from one sample of a study of blood T cell repertoires in COVID-19. Using immunoSEQ multiplex PCR, the repertoire was profiled, and TCRdb retains in-frame clones only, with some absent. The sample yields 120,000 to 150,000 clones, 88% seen once. What was sequenced was peripheral blood. These receptors were collected from a human donor in a cohort sampled during active COVID-19. The CDR3 runs from the conserved cysteine through the conserved F or W. D genes are given only for firm matches.

>TRBV19|TRBJ2-5|TRBD1
CASSPRGTGVSETQYF
>TRBV9|TRBJ1-5|TRBD1
CASSVGQGAGQPQHF
>TRBV2|TRBJ2-2|TRBD1
CASGGQGWTGELFF
>TRBV7-2|TRBJ2-5|TRBD2
CASSFGRGALQETQYF
>TRBV6-6|TRBJ2-5|NA
CASNSLETQYF
>TRBV27|TRBJ2-3|NA
CASSPRRGRTDTQYF
>TRBV24-1|TRBJ2-3|NA
CATSVRGIRADTQYF
>TRBV9|TRBJ2-3|TRBD2
CASSVGGSGGANTQYF
>TRBV29-1|TRBJ2-7|TRBD2
CSVGDGLAGDYEQYF
>TRBV11-3|TRBJ1-6|NA
CASSLGEQGNSPLHF